What follows is one TCR beta chain and its context. Authors' methods: Estimates of nucleated cell counts were drawn from the amplification of reference gene primers. Profiling relied on immunoSEQ multiplex PCR, and the TCRdb table lists in-frame clones only, not all of them. Clone size and the V and J calls come from that table; the DNA yielded D and trimming. This sample has 130,000 or so clones; about 91% occur once, and the top ten carry less than 2%. Trimming removed 3 bases at V and 7 bases at J, with 6 bases between. CDR3 length: 11 residues. The V gene's germline CDR1 is MDHEN and CDR2 SYDVKM. The sample originates from a study of blood T cell repertoires in COVID-19. Across the whole study: The samples span acute and convalescent COVID-19 from the United States, Italy and Spain. In each case, the material was cDNA or gDNA derived from T cells, B-cell-depleted T cells, or PBMCs.

The TCR comes from a woman aged 55-70 years with acute or convalescent COVID-19. The rearrangement joins TRBV28 to TRBJ1-1; D ambiguous. The sequenced sample consisted of peripheral blood. The CDR3 DNA is TGTGCCAGCAGTTTCGGTTATGAAGCTTTCTTT. This translates into CASSFGYEAFF.